The T cell receptor beta chain under discussion was sequenced for a study of blood T cell repertoires in COVID-19. The wider study: Samples came from the United States, Italy and Spain, spanning acute and convalescent COVID-19.

Generated by immunoSEQ multiplex PCR, the TCRdb table keeps only in-frame clones and is missing some. The table includes approximately 300,000 clones, over 70% detected once. The CDR3 sequence is 14 residues long. The V gene's germline CDR1 is SGHDT and CDR2 YYEEEE. Trimming pared 3 bases from V and 3 bases from J, leaving 12 bases between. The receptor was isolated from a woman between 50 and 59 years old with acute or convalescent COVID-19. Sequenced input: peripheral blood. This chain joins TRBV5-6 and TRBJ1-1; maybe TRBD1 (5 bases). The CDR3 sequence is CASSSAGIYTEAFF. In DNA, the CDR3 is TGTGCCAGCAGCTCCGCAGGGATTTACACTGAAGCTTTCTTT.